This TCR beta chain comes out of a study of blood T cell repertoires in COVID-19. TCRdb keeps only in-frame clones here, not all; method: immunoSEQ multiplex PCR. The sample yields about 110,000 clones, roughly 75% seen once. This sequence was found in a human donor in a cohort sampled during active or convalescent COVID-19. Material: peripheral blood.

The CDR3 DNA follows: TGTGCCAGTAGTCCACCAGATAACAATGAGCAGTTCTTC. Protein product: CASSPPDNNEQFF. The chain combines TRBV19 with TRBJ2-1; no firm D call. The CDR3 covers 13 residues. V dropped 5 bases and J dropped 5 bases, with 10 bases sitting between them. The germline gives CDR1 LNHDA, CDR2 SQIVND (reference sequence).